A single sample is the source of the 6 T cell receptor beta chains below, sequenced in a study of T cells after yellow fever vaccination. TCRdb reprocessed the 5' RACE reads via MiXCR and lists one record per CDR3 protein. The table has about 320,000 distinct CDR3 sequences, about 11% seen once; the top ten hold roughly 3%. The sequenced sample was CD4+ T cells sorted from PBMCs, obtained 45 days after the yellow fever booster vaccination. The receptors stem from a man between 18 and 35 years old who received the YFV17D yellow fever vaccine.

The chain employs TRBV20-1 and TRBJ1-1, with TRBD1 identical over 7 bases. The junction had 7 bases not matched to a gene; V was cut back by 6 bases and J by 3 bases. Germline V CDR1 and CDR2: DFQATT, SNEGSKA (reference sequence). The CDR3 extends over 13 amino acids. CDR3 loop: CSALTGEDTEAFF. As DNA, the CDR3 is TGCAGTGCGTTAACAGGGGAGGACACTGAAGCTTTCTTT.

This clonotype was counted a few times. This chain connects TRBV10-2 to TRBJ2-7, with 15 nucleotides matching TRBD2. Germline values: CDR1 WSHSY, CDR2 SAAADI. CDR3 length equals 16 residues. The ends lost 6 bases at V and 0 bases at J; junction bases unmatched: 3. CDR3 amino acids: CASRGTSGGSSYEQYV. The DNA of the CDR3 is TGCGCCAGCAGGGGGACTAGCGGGGGGAGCTCCTACGAGCAGTACGTC.

This clonotype has just a few counts. This chain joins TRBV18 and TRBJ2-7, with 9 bases that match TRBD2. The CDR3 runs to 14 residues. The germline CDR1 and CDR2 sequences are KGHSH and LQKENI. V trimming: 6 bases; J trimming: 5 bases; junction bases outside the gene matches: 8. CDR3: CASSLGTSTNEQYF. The CDR3 coding sequence is TGTGCCAGCTCCCTCGGGACTAGCACCAACGAGCAGTACTTC.

The chain uses TRBV18 and TRBJ1-1, with TRBD1 matching 7 bases. The CDR3 covers 16 residues. Per the germline V gene, CDR1 is KGHSH and CDR2 is LQKENI. With 6 bases clipped from V and 0 bases from J, the junction kept 10 bases outside the gene matches. CDR3 region: CASSEGQLYMNTEAFF. CDR3 sequence (DNA): TGTGCCAGCTCCGAGGGACAGCTCTACATGAACACTGAAGCTTTCTTT.

This clonotype was found a few times. This sequence joins TRBV3-1 and TRBJ2-7, with TRBD2 matching 11 bases. Per the germline V gene, CDR1 is LGHDT and CDR2 is YNNKEL (reference sequence). Germline trimming cut 4 bases from V and 3 bases from J; bases unmatched to any gene: 5. The CDR3 spans 15 residues. Here the CDR3 reads CASSLGLAGVYEQYV. The CDR3 DNA sequence: TGTGCCAGCAGCCTAGGACTAGCGGGTGTCTACGAGCAGTACGTC.

This sequence joins TRBV28 and TRBJ2-1; D possibly corresponds to TRBD2 (7 bases). The CDR3 covers 16 residues. V was shortened by 5 bases and J by 0 bases, with 14 bases between the two germline ends. The germline V gene has CDR1 MDHEN and CDR2 SYDVKM. As DNA, the CDR3 is TGTGCCAGCAGTAGGGGGGGGTACAGCTCCTACAATGAGCAGTTCTTC. It codes for CASSRGGYSSYNEQFF.